This T cell receptor (beta chain) was captured by sequencing in a study of Tregs in tolerant kidney transplant recipients. Per germline, CDR1 ENHRY and CDR2 SYGVKD. CDR3 length: 15 amino acids. Trimming took off 4 bases at V and 3 bases at J, with 15 bases between the two ends. The data were produced by immunoSEQ multiplex PCR, yet TCRdb's version contains in-frame clones alone and is incomplete. The sample includes about 20,000 clones, 80% to 90% seen only once; the top ten take 2% to 3%. Material for sequencing was Tregs from blood. This TCR was recovered from a human donor in good health. V gene TRBV10-3 combines with J gene TRBJ2-5, with a possible D match to TRBD1 (7 bases). CDR3 nucleotide sequence: TGTGCCATCAGTGGGAGGGGGCAGAGGGAAGAGACCCAGTACTTC. Encoded protein: CAISGRGQREETQYF.